This T cell receptor beta chain appears in the sequencing data of a study of blood T cell repertoires in COVID-19. About the research overall: T cells, B-cell-depleted T cells, or PBMCs supplied cDNA or gDNA.

There are 13 residues in the CDR3. Germline assignment: CDR1 MNHEY and CDR2 SVGAGI. V dropped 8 bases and J dropped 4 bases, with 14 bases sitting between them. Original handling: Reference gene primer amplification in the assay estimated nucleated cell counts. Assay: immunoSEQ multiplex PCR; the TCRdb copy retains only in-frame clones and omits some. The V and J calls and clone size come from that table; D and trimming were worked out from the DNA. In the table there are about 360,000 clones, around 87% of which are singletons. Sequencing used peripheral blood. The chain recombines TRBV6-5 with TRBJ1-2, with D possibly matching TRBD1 (5 bases). The clonotype comes from a human donor in a cohort sampled during active COVID-19. The chain's CDR3 is CASRQEGAYGYTF. The CDR3 DNA sequence: TGTGCCAGCCGTCAGGAAGGGGCCTATGGCTACACCTTC.